A single sample gave rise to the 10 T cell receptor beta chains below, sequenced in a study of blood T cell repertoires in COVID-19. Some clones are missing from TCRdb's copy, which holds only in-frame ones; the method was immunoSEQ multiplex PCR. The table shows more than 45,000 clones, with roughly 88% occurring only once. Sequencing was done on a sample of peripheral blood. These receptor sequences come from a human donor in a cohort sampled during active COVID-19.

The V gene is TRBV11-2, the J gene TRBJ2-2, with 11 bases fitting TRBD1. CDR1 is SGHAT, CDR2 FQNNGV, per germline. Trimming removed 5 bases from V and 3 bases from J; junction bases left unmatched: 5. CDR3 length equals 16 residues. This CDR3 reads CASSGRTGGDTGELFF. The CDR3 nucleotides read TGTGCCAGCAGCGGCCGGACAGGGGGCGACACCGGGGAGCTGTTTTTT.

The rearrangement links TRBV6-5 to TRBJ1-5; D possibly corresponds to TRBD1 (6 bases). CDR1 is MNHEY and CDR2 is SVGAGI in the germline V gene. The V end lost 0 bases, the J end lost 2 bases, and 8 bases lay between the germline ends. CDR3 length: 15 amino acids. Here the CDR3 reads CASSYSGQRNQPQHF. The CDR3 nucleotides are TGTGCCAGCAGTTACTCCGGACAGCGCAATCAGCCCCAGCATTTT.

The chain combines TRBV5-1 with TRBJ2-1; no reliable D call. The CDR3 runs to 16 residues. Germline values: CDR1 SGHRS, CDR2 YFSETQ. Trimming cost V 0 bases and J 0 bases, with 10 bases left between them. The CDR3 DNA sequence: TGCGCCAGCAGCTTGGGTGTCAGAGGCTCCTACAATGAGCAGTTCTTC. Translating it yields CASSLGVRGSYNEQFF. The entire variable domain, with the rest obtained from reference TRBV5-1 and TRBJ2-1, is as follows: KAGVTQTPRYLIKTRGQQVTLSCSPISGHRSVSWYQQTPGQGLQFLFEYFSETQRNKGNFPGRFSGRQFSNSRSEMNVSTLELGDSALYLCASSLGVRGSYNEQFFGPGTRLTVL.

Comments on this clone: This specimen includes other DNA sequences encoding the same CDR3. This rearrangement joins TRBV19 to TRBJ2-7; 11 bases are shared with TRBD2. V shed 5 bases, J shed 4 bases, and the junction held 4 bases outside the gene matches. The CDR3 spans 14 residues. CDR1 is LNHDA and CDR2 is SQIVND in the germline V gene (reference sequence). In DNA form, the CDR3 reads TGTGCCAGTAGTTTAACTAGCGGGAGTTACGAGCAGTACTTC. Translated: CASSLTSGSYEQYF. The complete variable domain, with remaining parts taken from reference TRBV19 and TRBJ2-7, reads DGGITQSPKYLFRKEGQNVTLSCEQNLNHDAMYWYRQDPGQGLRLIYYSQIVNDFQKGDIAEGYSVSREKKESFPLTVTSAQKNPTAFYLCASSLTSGSYEQYFGPGTRLTVT.

The V gene is TRBV6-5, the J gene TRBJ2-3, with 11 positions matching TRBD2. Germline V CDR1 and CDR2: MNHEY, SVGAGI. The CDR3 consists of 15 residues. Trimming at V came to 6 bases and at J to 4 bases, leaving 6 bases not matched to a gene. Here the CDR3 DNA reads TGTGCCAGCAGCTACGGACTAGCGGGTGCAGATACGCAGTATTTT. It specifies CASSYGLAGADTQYF.

The CDR3 bases are TGTGCCAGCAGCTTGGTCCGGACACCTCGCCTCGGGGCCAACGTCCTGACTTTC. This translates into CASSLVRTPRLGANVLTF. This chain uses TRBV5-6 with TRBJ2-6; TRBD1 might be the D (5 bases). The CDR3 has 18 amino acids. Germline-derived CDR1 and CDR2 are SGHDT and YYEEEE. Between the trimmed V and J ends, which lost 0 bases and 4 bases, there was a span of 17 bases.

This clone was counted between two and nine times. The rearrangement uses TRBV5-4 and TRBJ2-7, with 14 bases matching TRBD2. The CDR3 sequence is 16 residues long. The germline gives CDR1 SGHNT, CDR2 YYREEE (reference sequence). V shed 4 bases and J 3 bases; nucleotides not matched to a gene: 6. The CDR3 bases are TGTGCCAGCAGCCATGGGACTAGCGGGAGTTTCTACGAGCAGTACTTC. As protein: CASSHGTSGSFYEQYF.

The CDR3 here is CASSTQREPTGELFF. Written as DNA, the CDR3 is TGTGCCAGCAGCACTCAGCGGGAGCCCACCGGGGAGCTGTTTTTT. The chain couples TRBV3-1 (or the pseudogene TRBV3-2) to TRBJ2-2; 8 nucleotides match TRBD2. Germline V gene lookup returns CDR1 LGHDT and CDR2 YNNKEL (reference sequence). The CDR3 consists of 15 residues. The V and J ends lost 5 bases and 4 bases, in that order; junction bases with no gene match: 6.

The chain recombines TRBV4-1 with TRBJ2-3, with 10 bases aligning to TRBD2. CDR1 is MGHRA, CDR2 YSYEKL, per germline. V dropped 0 bases and J dropped 1; count of bases not matched to a gene: 4. CDR3 length equals 17 residues. CDR3 loop: CASSQESLAGGTDTQYF. CDR3 nucleotide sequence: TGCGCCAGCAGCCAAGAGAGTCTAGCGGGAGGCACAGATACGCAGTATTTT.

In the case of this clone: Other nucleotide sequences in the sample specify the same CDR3. CDR3: CASSVGGQGSYEQYF. CDR3 DNA sequence: TGTGCCAGCAGCGTAGGGGGACAGGGGTCTTACGAGCAGTACTTC. J is TRBJ2-7 and V is TRBV9; 10 bases map to TRBD1. The junction had 4 bases not matched to a gene; V was cut back by 0 bases and J by 4 bases. CDR1 is SGDLS, CDR2 YYNGEE, per germline. The CDR3 extends over 15 amino acids.